This T cell receptor beta chain emerged from a study of cytomegalovirus exposure and HLA in healthy donors. This clone showed up just a few times. The antigen is not known. The PCR contained 60 Vbeta and 13 Jbeta primers. The repertoire was sequenced with immunoSEQ multiplex PCR; TCRdb's copy has only in-frame clones and lacks some. The sample carries about 120,000 clones, 17% recorded once. Overall study findings and caveats: A link between a missense DCLRE1C variant and TCR beta V- and J-gene trimming emerged from a later analysis. Some V segments, TRBV6-2 and TRBV6-3 among them, were indistinguishable and were therefore excluded. Later work associated roughly 17,000 TCR beta sequences with HLA alleles at 0.05 false discovery rate.

J gave up 0 bases and V 5 bases, and 6 bases lay outside the gene matches. This CDR3 is 16 amino acids long. CDR1 WSHSY and CDR2 SAAADI come from the germline V gene. The sample was PBMCs. This sequence was found in a female donor in good health and CMV-seropositive. V is TRBV10-2 and J is TRBJ2-3, with TRBD2 matching 9 bases. CDR3 region: CASSLLAGTSTDTQYF. Here the CDR3 DNA reads TGCGCCAGCAGTTTACTAGCGGGCACGAGCACAGATACGCAGTATTTT.